These T cell receptor beta chains were read from a single sample in a study of shared T cell receptors in the human thymus. Libraries were prepared by immunoSEQ multiplex PCR; TCRdb keeps only in-frame clonotypes and omits some of them. The table has hundreds of thousands of clones, around 87% seen once. These data were likewise used in another study, on human thymus T cells.

Sequenced material: thymocytes. The receptor source for this set is a boy younger than two with a congenital heart defect. Both conserved end residues are part of each CDR3. The order of the fields is V gene, clone size, CDR3 length, J gene, D gene, CDR3 protein, CDR3 DNA. A D gene is named only where the DNA matches it firmly. Not every row has a clone size; where given, it reads once, few, many or a size class.

>TRBV2|NA|16|TRBJ1-1|TRBD1
CASRDISTGENTEAFF
TGTGCCAGCAGGGATATTTCGACAGGGGAGAACACTGAAGCTTTCTTT
>TRBV14|once|15|TRBJ2-1|TRBD2
CASSYLRGGYNEQFF
TGTGCCAGCAGCTATCTTCGGGGGGGATACAATGAGCAGTTCTTC
>TRBV12-5|NA|15|TRBJ2-3|TRBD2
CASGLASGSADTQYF
TGTGCTAGTGGTTTGGCTAGCGGGAGCGCAGATACGCAGTATTTT
>TRBV5-8|NA|14|TRBJ2-1|NA
CASFPWSVFDEQFF
TGTGCCAGCTTTCCCTGGTCGGTTTTTGATGAGCAGTTCTTC
>TRBV15|once|17|TRBJ2-3|NA
CATSRGIDRTDTDTQYF
TGTGCCACCAGCAGAGGGATCGACAGGACTGACACAGATACGCAGTATTTT
>TRBV29-1|NA|13|TRBJ1-1|NA
CSVEFQGNTEAFF
TGCAGCGTTGAGTTTCAGGGGAACACTGAAGCTTTCTTT
>TRBV5-1|NA|16|TRBJ1-1|NA
CASSPNRQDTNTEAFF
TGCGCCAGCAGCCCAAACCGACAGGATACGAACACTGAAGCTTTCTTT
>TRBV9|NA|15|TRBJ2-2|NA
CASSDYREYTGELFF
TGTGCCAGCAGCGACTACAGGGAGTACACCGGGGAGCTGTTTTTT
>TRBV4-3|NA|18|TRBJ2-7|TRBD1
CASSQVLGQAPSSYEQYF
TGCGCCAGCAGCCAAGTATTGGGACAGGCACCCAGCTCCTACGAGCAGTACTTC
>TRBV10-3|NA|16|TRBJ2-7|TRBD1
CAISDKFRGQAYEQYF
TGTGCCATCAGTGATAAGTTCAGGGGGCAAGCCTACGAGCAGTACTTC
>TRBV11-2|NA|13|TRBJ1-5|NA
CASTAGVHQPQHF
TGTGCCAGCACTGCAGGGGTTCACCAGCCCCAGCATTTT
>TRBV4-3|NA|19|TRBJ2-7|TRBD2
CASSQRLGASGGYSYEQYF
TGCGCCAGCAGCCAACGGCTTGGGGCTAGCGGGGGCTACTCCTACGAGCAGTACTTC
>TRBV7-9|NA|14|TRBJ2-5|NA
CASSLDRDQETQYF
TGTGCCAGCAGCTTAGATAGAGACCAAGAGACCCAGTACTTC
>TRBV19|NA|16|TRBJ1-1|TRBD1
CASSMGQVIMNTEAFF
TGTGCCAGTAGTATGGGACAGGTGATAATGAACACTGAAGCTTTCTTT
>TRBV9|NA|16|TRBJ2-1|NA
CASSGNRESSYNEQFF
TGTGCCAGCAGCGGGAATCGGGAGAGCTCCTACAATGAGCAGTTCTTC
>TRBV19|few|16|TRBJ2-1|NA
CASSIDLGSPYNEQFF
TGTGCCAGTAGTATAGATCTAGGCTCACCTTACAATGAGCAGTTCTTC
>TRBV18|few|14|TRBJ1-1|NA
CASSPNREGTEAFF
TGTGCCAGCTCACCAAACAGGGAGGGGACTGAAGCTTTCTTT
>TRBV4-3|NA|17|TRBJ1-1|NA
CASSQTLPGQMNTEAFF
TGCGCCAGCAGCCAGACCCTACCGGGACAAATGAACACTGAAGCTTTCTTT
>TRBV28|NA|15|TRBJ2-1|NA
CASSLGGSSYNEQFF
TGTGCCAGCAGTTTAGGTGGGAGCTCCTACAATGAGCAGTTCTTC
>TRBV6-5|once|15|TRBJ2-2|NA
CASSYSRIYTGELFF
TGTGCCAGCAGTTACTCCAGGATTTACACCGGGGAGCTGTTTTTT
>TRBV25-1|NA|15|TRBJ2-1|NA
CASSEPSPFPNEQFF
TGTGCCAGCAGTGAACCTAGCCCGTTTCCCAATGAGCAGTTCTTC
>TRBV13|NA|16|TRBJ2-1|TRBD2
CASSLRVGLHYNEQFF
TGTGCCAGCAGCTTAAGGGTGGGACTACACTACAATGAGCAGTTCTTC
>TRBV4-2|NA|15|TRBJ2-3|NA
CASSQDLEETDTQYF
TGTGCCAGCAGCCAAGATTTGGAGGAAACAGATACGCAGTATTTT
>TRBV15|NA|17|TRBJ2-1|NA
CATSRDRGTVSYNEQFF
TGTGCCACCAGCAGAGATCGCGGGACAGTATCCTACAATGAGCAGTTCTTC
>TRBV6-1|NA|13|TRBJ1-2|NA
CASSEEGVYGYTF
TGTGCCAGCAGTGAAGAGGGGGTCTATGGCTACACCTTC
>TRBV28|NA|17|TRBJ1-6|NA
CASSSIRGEGYNSPLHF
TGTGCCAGCAGTAGCATTCGGGGGGAGGGGTATAATTCACCCCTCCACTTT
>TRBV30|NA|13|TRBJ2-7|TRBD2
CAYRLAGFYEQYF
TGTGCCTACCGACTAGCGGGGTTCTACGAGCAGTACTTC
>TRBV18|once|16|TRBJ2-7|NA
CASSPLSGRGPYEQYF
TGTGCCAGCTCACCCCTGTCTGGGCGGGGGCCCTACGAGCAGTACTTC
>TRBV14|NA|13|TRBJ2-7|NA
CASSQDSVHEQYF
TGTGCCAGCAGCCAAGATTCGGTACACGAGCAGTACTTC
>TRBV28|few|14|TRBJ2-7|TRBD2
CASSFWGRVLEQYF
TGTGCCAGCAGTTTTTGGGGGAGGGTGCTCGAGCAGTACTTC
>TRBV5-4|NA|18|TRBJ2-5|TRBD2
CASSFLLTSGGASETQYF
TGTGCCAGCAGCTTTTTATTGACTAGCGGGGGGGCCAGTGAGACCCAGTACTTC